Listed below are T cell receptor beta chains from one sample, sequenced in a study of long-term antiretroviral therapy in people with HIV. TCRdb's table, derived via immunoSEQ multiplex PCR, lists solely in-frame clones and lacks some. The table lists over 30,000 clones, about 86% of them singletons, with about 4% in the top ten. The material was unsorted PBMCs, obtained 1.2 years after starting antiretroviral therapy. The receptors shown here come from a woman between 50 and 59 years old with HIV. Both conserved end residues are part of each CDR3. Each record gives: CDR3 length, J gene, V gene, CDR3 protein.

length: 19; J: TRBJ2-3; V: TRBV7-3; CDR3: CASSLLGLLAGGRTDTQYF
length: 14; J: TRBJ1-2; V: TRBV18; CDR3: CASSVQKQGIGYTF
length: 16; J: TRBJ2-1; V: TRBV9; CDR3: CASSAADRARYNEQFF
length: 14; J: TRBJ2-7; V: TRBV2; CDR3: CASSQTGGVGEQYF
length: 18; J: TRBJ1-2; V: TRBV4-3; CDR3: CASSQERPSFTANYGYTF
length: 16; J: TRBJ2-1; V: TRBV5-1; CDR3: CASSLVRGGRMNEQFF
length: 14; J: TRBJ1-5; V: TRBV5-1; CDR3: CASSIDGLGQPQHF
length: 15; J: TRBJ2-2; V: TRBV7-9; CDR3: CASSRSGGDTGELFF
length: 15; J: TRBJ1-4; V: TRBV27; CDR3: CASSPGTATNEKLFF
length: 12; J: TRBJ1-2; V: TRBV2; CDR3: CASTQGALGYTF
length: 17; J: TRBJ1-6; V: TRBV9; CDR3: CASSERGGRSYNSPLHF
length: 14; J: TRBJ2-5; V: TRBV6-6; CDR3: CASSYFGDQETQYF
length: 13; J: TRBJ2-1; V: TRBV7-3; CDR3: CASSLGPFNEQFF
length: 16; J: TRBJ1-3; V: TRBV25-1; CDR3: CASSESVGISGNTIYF
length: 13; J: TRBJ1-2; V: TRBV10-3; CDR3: CAISVQQGGGYTF
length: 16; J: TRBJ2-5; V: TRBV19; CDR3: CASRDTSGAIQETQYF
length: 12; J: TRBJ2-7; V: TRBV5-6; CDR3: CASGNRGHEQYF
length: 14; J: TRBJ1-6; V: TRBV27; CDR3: CASSFGAGNSPLHF
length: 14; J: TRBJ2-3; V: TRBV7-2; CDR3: CASSLKGRIDTQYF
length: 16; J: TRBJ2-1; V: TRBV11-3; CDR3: CASSSRAGYSYNEQFF
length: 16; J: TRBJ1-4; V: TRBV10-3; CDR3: CAISESGTGGNEKLFF
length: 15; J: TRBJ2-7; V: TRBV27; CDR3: CASKSLTGPTYEQYF
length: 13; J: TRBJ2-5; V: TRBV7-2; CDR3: CASSLMGKETQYF
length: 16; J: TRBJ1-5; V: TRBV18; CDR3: CASSPRRGESNQPQHF
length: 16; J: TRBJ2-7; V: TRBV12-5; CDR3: CASGLGTGTLSYEQYF
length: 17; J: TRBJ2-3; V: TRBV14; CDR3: CASSQDMLAGYSDTQYF
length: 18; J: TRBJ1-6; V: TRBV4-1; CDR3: CASSRFPGQGSLNSPLHF
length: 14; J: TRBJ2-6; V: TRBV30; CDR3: CAQASGPGANVLTF
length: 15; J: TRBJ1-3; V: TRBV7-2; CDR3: CATRGGRDTGNTIYF
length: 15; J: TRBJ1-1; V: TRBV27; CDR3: CASSLPGQGLAEAFF
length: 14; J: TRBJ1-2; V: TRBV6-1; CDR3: CASSPTPGDYGYTF
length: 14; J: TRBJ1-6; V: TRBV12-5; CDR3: CASGLEAGSSPLHF
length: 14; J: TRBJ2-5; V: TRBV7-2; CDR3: CASSPGTGQETQYF
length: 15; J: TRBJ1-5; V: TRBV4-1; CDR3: CASSQAPGGNQPQHF
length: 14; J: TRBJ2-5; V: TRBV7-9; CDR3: CASRAGGLQETQYF
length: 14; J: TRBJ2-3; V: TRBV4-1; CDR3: CASSDRGSGDTQYF
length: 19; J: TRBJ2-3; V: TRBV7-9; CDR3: CASSLGGHQTRFGTDTQYF
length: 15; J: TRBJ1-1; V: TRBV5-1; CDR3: CASSPREGGNTEAFF
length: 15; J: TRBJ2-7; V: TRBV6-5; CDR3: CASSYSPGRGHEQYF
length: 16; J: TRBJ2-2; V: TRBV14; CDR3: CASSQMTGANTGELFF
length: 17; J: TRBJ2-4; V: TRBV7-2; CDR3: CASSLVYGSTAKNIQYF
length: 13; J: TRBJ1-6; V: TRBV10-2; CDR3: CASSRGANSPLHF
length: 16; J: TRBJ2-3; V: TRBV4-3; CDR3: CASSQLSSAYTDTQYF
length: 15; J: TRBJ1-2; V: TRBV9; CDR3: CASSVAGGGMGGYTF
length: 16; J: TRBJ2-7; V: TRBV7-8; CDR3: CASSLGQGVFPYEQYF
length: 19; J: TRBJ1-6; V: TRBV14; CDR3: CASSQGNSGGGSYNSPLHF
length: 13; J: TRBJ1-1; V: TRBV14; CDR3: CASSQAGIREAFF
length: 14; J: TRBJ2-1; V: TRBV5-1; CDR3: CGRTCGGTYNEQFF
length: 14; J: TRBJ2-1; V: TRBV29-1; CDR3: CSVSGGIVYNEQFF
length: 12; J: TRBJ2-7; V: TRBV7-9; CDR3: CASSDTGNEQYF
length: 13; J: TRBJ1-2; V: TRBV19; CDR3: CASSLGAAYGYTF
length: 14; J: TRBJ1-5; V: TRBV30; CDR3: CAWSRDSKNQPQHF
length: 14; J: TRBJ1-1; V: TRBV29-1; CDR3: CSAHAGTADTEAFF
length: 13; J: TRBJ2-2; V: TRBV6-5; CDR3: CASSYPNTGELFF
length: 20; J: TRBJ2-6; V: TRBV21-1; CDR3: CASSKAETGGKLPGANVLTF
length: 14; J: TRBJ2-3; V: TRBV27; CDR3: CASSLSRGTDTQYF
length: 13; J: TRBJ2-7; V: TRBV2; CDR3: CASSWDSYYEQYF
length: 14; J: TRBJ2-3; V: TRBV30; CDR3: CAWSVRPGSDTQYF
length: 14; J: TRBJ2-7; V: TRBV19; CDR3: CASSGTGGTYEQYF